Below, 11 T cell receptor beta chains from the same sample are listed, as sequenced in a study of cytomegalovirus exposure and HLA in healthy donors. Researchers ran the PCR with 60 Vbeta and 13 Jbeta primers. Assay used: immunoSEQ multiplex PCR; TCRdb lists only in-frame clones, some missing. The sample carries 150,000 to 200,000 clones, about three quarters recorded once. The sample consisted of PBMCs. The source is a female donor in good health and CMV-seronegative.

The gene calls are TRBV5-1 and TRBJ1-2, with 8 nucleotides matching TRBD1. From germline, CDR1 is SGHRS and CDR2 YFSETQ. V shed 2 bases and J 8 bases; nucleotides not matched to a gene: 11. The CDR3 consists of 15 residues. The CDR3 region is CASSFRQGQAGGYTF. The CDR3 nucleotides are TGCGCCAGCAGCTTCAGACAGGGGCAAGCGGGAGGCTACACCTTC.

J is TRBJ1-1 and V is TRBV9; D gene ambiguous. V lost 0 bases to trimming and J lost 2 bases, with 5 bases between them. The CDR3 sequence is 13 residues long. CDR1 is SGDLS, CDR2 YYNGEE, per germline. CDR3 nucleotide sequence: TGTGCCAGCAGCGTAGACGGTAACACTGAAGCTTTCTTT. This gives the protein CASSVDGNTEAFF.

The chain carries TRBV2 and TRBJ2-5, with D hard to call. Germline-derived CDR1 and CDR2 are SNHLY and FYNNEI. The germline V and J ends were trimmed by 6 bases and 5 bases, with 4 bases remaining between them. This CDR3 has 10 residues. The CDR3 sequence: CASREETQYF. Written as DNA, the CDR3 is TGTGCCAGCAGGGAGGAGACCCAGTACTTC.

This clone was seen a handful of times. The DNA for the CDR3 is TGTGCCAGCAGTGTGGGGGACACCAACTACAATGAGCAGTTCTTC. It specifies CASSVGDTNYNEQFF. The gene calls are TRBV6-1 and TRBJ2-1; D is perhaps TRBD1 (6 bases). The CDR3 is made up of 15 amino acids. Germline lookup yields CDR1 MNHNS and CDR2 SASEGT. V was trimmed by 4 bases and J by 3 bases, leaving 13 bases between them.

CDR3 nucleotides: TGTGCCAGTAGTCCAACGAGCGGGGGTTGGTATGGCTACACCTTC. It specifies CASSPTSGGWYGYTF. The chain links TRBV19 to TRBJ1-2, with D possibly matching TRBD1 (5 bases). V lost 5 bases and J lost 5, with 18 bases in between. CDR3 length equals 15 residues. From germline, CDR1 is LNHDA and CDR2 SQIVND (reference sequence).

The rearrangement joins TRBV7-3 to TRBJ2-5; TRBD2 matches 8 bases. The CDR3 has 15 amino acids. CDR1 and CDR2 from the germline V gene are SGHTA and FQGTGA. After removal of 1 base from V and 4 bases from J, the junction contained 5 bases not matched to a gene. The CDR3 coding sequence is TGTGCCAGCAGCTTAAGCTCGGCGGGAGGAGAGACCCAGTACTTC. Protein product: CASSLSSAGGETQYF.

With respect to this clone: Sequence at one end of the junction differs from germline and may be a read error. The chain combines TRBV7-2 with TRBJ2-5; 9 bases align to TRBD2. The V gene's germline CDR1 is SGHTA and CDR2 FQGNSA. This CDR3 region has 15 residues. The CDR3 DNA follows: TGTGCCAGCAGCTTGGATATAGCGGGGGCGCCGCCATTAGACTTC. Translated, it gives CASSLDIAGAPPLDF.

V and J are TRBV18 and TRBJ1-6, with 7 bases that match TRBD1. Germline V gene sequence: CDR1 KGHSH, CDR2 LQKENI. This CDR3 spans 14 amino acids. Trimming took 3 bases from V and 10 from J; bases not matched to a gene: 6. Here the CDR3 reads CASSPEGQSSPLHF. For the CDR3, the DNA is TGTGCCAGCTCACCCGAGGGACAGTCATCACCCCTCCACTTT. Supplemented by reference TRBV18 and TRBJ1-6, the full variable domain reads NAGVMQNPRHLVRRRGQEARLRCSPMKGHSHVYWYRQLPEEGLKFMVYLQKENIIDESGMPKERFSAEFPKEGPSILRIQQVVRGDSAAYFCASSPEGQSSPLHFGNGTRLTVT.

CDR3 in amino acids: CASSNRDRGRYTGELFF. CDR3 coding DNA: TGTGCCAGCAGCAACCGGGACAGGGGGCGATACACCGGGGAGCTGTTTTTT. The rearrangement joins TRBV7-8 to TRBJ2-2; 12 bases align to TRBD1. The CDR3 is 17 amino acids. Germline lookup yields CDR1 SGHVS and CDR2 FQNEAQ. Trimming at V came to 5 bases and at J to 3 bases, leaving 7 bases not matched to a gene.

This rearrangement joins TRBV6-5 to TRBJ2-5, with 8 bases aligning to TRBD1. After removal of 4 bases from V and 5 bases from J, the junction contained 9 bases not matched to a gene. The CDR3 loop spans 15 amino acids. Germline lookup yields CDR1 MNHEY and CDR2 SVGAGI. CDR3 sequence: CASSLTGGIWETQYF. CDR3 DNA sequence: TGTGCCAGCAGTTTAACAGGGGGAATTTGGGAGACCCAGTACTTC.

The chain couples TRBV28 to TRBJ1-5; possibly TRBD1 for D (6 bases). V dropped 6 bases and J dropped 3 bases, with 9 bases sitting between them. The CDR3 totals 13 residues. CDR1 and CDR2 (germline): MDHEN, SYDVKM. The CDR3 DNA follows: TGTGCCAGCAGGACAGGACTCAATCAGCCCCAGCATTTT. Residues: CASRTGLNQPQHF.